This TCR beta chain was recovered during a study of radiotherapy plus CTLA-4 blockade in lung cancer. Study overall: Among all patients, 15% to 20% showed objective responses, while roughly 28% had disease control. Findings of the study overall: In blood, after radiotherapy plus ipilimumab, tumor-derived TCR clones expanded. The authors reported that early blood T cell clone dynamics, with interferon-beta, best predicted response.

TCRdb keeps only in-frame clones here, not all; method: immunoSEQ multiplex PCR. The sample contains tens of thousands of clones, roughly 83% of which appear only once. The study gave focal radiation plus ipilimumab CTLA-4 blockade to patients with chemo-refractory metastatic non-small-cell lung cancer. Details on this clone: Antigen unknown.

This CDR3 spans 12 amino acids. Germline V lookup: CDR1 SGHRS, CDR2 YFSETQ. V was clipped by 4 bases and J by 4 bases, with 7 bases between them. The specimen comprised peripheral blood, sampled from a patient treated with radiotherapy plus ipilimumab. This TCR was recovered from a human donor with non-small cell lung cancer that progressed on radiotherapy plus ipilimumab. The chain combines TRBV5-1 with TRBJ2-3, with D unclear. In nucleotides, the CDR3 is TGCGCCAGCAGCCCGTTGGCAGATACGCAGTATTTT. This gives the protein CASSPLADTQYF.